This section outlines one T cell receptor (beta chain) sequence together with its context. Antigen unknown. This CDR3 contains 16 residues. Germline loops: CDR1 SGHVS, CDR2 FQNEAQ. Trimming removed 1 base from V and 8 bases from J, with 17 bases in between. Data came from immunoSEQ multiplex PCR; TCRdb stores just in-frame clones and leaves some out. Of roughly 95,000 clones in the sample, 85% were seen once. These data come from a study of cytomegalovirus exposure and HLA in healthy donors. Study-level results: It was found in a later analysis that first-cohort TCR clusters tended to co-occur in the 90 to 150 validation repertoires.

The receptor comes from a man between 18 and 29 years old in good health and CMV-seropositive. This chain uses TRBV7-8 with TRBJ1-4; D may be TRBD1 (6 bases). The sequencing input was PBMCs. The CDR3 DNA is TGTGCCAGCAGCTTAGAGCCTGGGGGCGTGCGAGAAAAACTGTTTTTT. This gives the protein CASSLEPGGVREKLFF.